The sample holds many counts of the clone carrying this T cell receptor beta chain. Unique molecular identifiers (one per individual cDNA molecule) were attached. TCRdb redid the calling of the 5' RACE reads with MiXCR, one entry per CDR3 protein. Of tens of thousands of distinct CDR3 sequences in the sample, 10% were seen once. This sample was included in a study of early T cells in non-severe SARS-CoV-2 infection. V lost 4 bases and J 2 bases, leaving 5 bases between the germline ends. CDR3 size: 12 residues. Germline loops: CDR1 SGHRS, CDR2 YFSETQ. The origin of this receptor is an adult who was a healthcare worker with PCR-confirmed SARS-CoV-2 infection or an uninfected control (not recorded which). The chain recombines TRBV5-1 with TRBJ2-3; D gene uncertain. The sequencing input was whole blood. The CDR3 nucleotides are TGCGCCAGCAGCGCCCTCACAGATACGCAGTATTTT. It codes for CASSALTDTQYF.